This passage covers 19 T cell receptor beta chains from one sample sequenced in a study of technical replicates of blood from a handful of donors. The assay was immunoSEQ multiplex PCR, and TCRdb's table has in-frame clones only and misses some. The data contain around 60,000 clones, 92% of them singletons. The sample comprised PBMCs. The receptors derive from a human donor in good health. Some clones in this sample may be carry-over from other donors' samples.

Comments on this clone: Other DNA sequences in this sample translate to the same CDR3. This CDR3 is CASQETGGTYGYTF. For the CDR3, the DNA is TGTGCCAGCCAAGAAACAGGGGGTACCTATGGCTACACCTTC. The chain joins TRBV5-6 to TRBJ1-2, with TRBD1 matching 8 bases. Germline-derived CDR1 and CDR2 are SGHDT and YYEEEE. The CDR3 is 14 amino acids. The V gene end was trimmed by 7 bases and the J gene end by 4 bases; junction bases not matched to a gene: 9.

V usage is TRBV18 and J usage is TRBJ1-6, with TRBD1 matching over 12 bases. The V segment lost 5 bases and the J segment 9 bases; nucleotides outside the gene matches: 5. The CDR3 runs to 15 residues. CDR1 is KGHSH and CDR2 is LQKENI in the germline V gene. In DNA, the CDR3 is TGTGCCAGCTCAAACCGGGACAGGGGGCCTTCACCCCTCCACTTT. Translation: CASSNRDRGPSPLHF. Full variable domain (outside the CDR3, taken from reference TRBV18 and TRBJ1-6): NAGVMQNPRHLVRRRGQEARLRCSPMKGHSHVYWYRQLPEEGLKFMVYLQKENIIDESGMPKERFSAEFPKEGPSILRIQQVVRGDSAAYFCASSNRDRGPSPLHFGNGTRLTVT.

The chain is built from TRBV4-3 and TRBJ1-1, with D possibly being TRBD1 (5 bases). Germline values: CDR1 LGHNA, CDR2 YSLEER. Trimming stripped 0 bases from V and 4 bases from J, with 21 bases between. CDR3 length: 18 amino acids. CDR3 sequence: CASSQDRGVGGSGTEAFF. DNA of the CDR3: TGCGCCAGCAGCCAAGACAGAGGGGTGGGGGGGAGCGGCACTGAAGCTTTCTTT.

CDR3 protein: CASSGGTSWTDTQYF. Written as DNA, the CDR3 is TGTGCCAGCAGTGGAGGGACTAGCTGGACAGATACGCAGTATTTT. V and J are TRBV5-8 and TRBJ2-3, with 9 bases identical to TRBD2. Trimming took 5 bases from V and 3 from J; bases not matched to a gene: 7. Germline CDR1 is SGHTS and CDR2 is YDEGEE. The CDR3 has 15 residues. Variable domain in full (rest from reference TRBV5-8 and TRBJ2-3): EAGVTQSPTHLIKTRGQQATLRCSPISGHTSVYWYQQALGLGLQFLLWYDEGEERNRGNFPPRFSGRQFPNYSSELNVNALELEDSALYLCASSGGTSWTDTQYFGPGTRLTVL.

The V gene is TRBV7-6, the J gene TRBJ1-1; TRBD1 matches at 7 bases. The trim removed 4 bases at V and 2 bases at J, leaving 4 bases unmatched. The CDR3 sequence is 14 residues long. Germline assignment: CDR1 SGHVS and CDR2 FNYEAQ. This CDR3 reads CASSSGQDNTEAFF. The CDR3 coding sequence is TGTGCCAGCAGCTCTGGACAGGACAACACTGAAGCTTTCTTT.

This chain joins TRBV18 and TRBJ2-3, with D possibly being TRBD2 (5 bases). CDR3 length: 14 amino acids. The V end lost 2 bases, the J end lost 2 bases, and 8 bases lay between the germline ends. The germline gives CDR1 KGHSH, CDR2 LQKENI. The CDR3 protein is CASSPTGTTDTQYF. The CDR3 region has the DNA TGTGCCAGCTCACCAACGGGAACCACAGATACGCAGTATTTT.

The chain carries TRBV9 and TRBJ1-4, with unresolved D. The germline CDR1 and CDR2 sequences are SGDLS and YYNGEE. The length of the CDR3 is 14 residues. V lost 6 bases, J lost 1 base, and 10 bases lay in between. CDR3 nucleotides: TGTGCCAGCACCTCAGACATAACTAATGAAAAACTGTTTTTT. Its protein product is CASTSDITNEKLFF.

V usage is TRBV5-1 and J usage is TRBJ2-3, with 7 bases identical to TRBD1. Germline CDR1 SGHRS, CDR2 YFSETQ. V was pared by 0 bases and J by 5 bases, with 6 bases of the junction left unmatched. There are 15 residues in the CDR3. CDR3 sequence reads: CASSLADRVRDTQYF. In DNA, the CDR3 is TGCGCCAGCAGCTTGGCCGACAGGGTAAGAGATACGCAGTATTTT. The variable domain in full, completed from reference TRBV5-1 and TRBJ2-3, reads KAGVTQTPRYLIKTRGQQVTLSCSPISGHRSVSWYQQTPGQGLQFLFEYFSETQRNKGNFPGRFSGRQFSNSRSEMNVSTLELGDSALYLCASSLADRVRDTQYFGPGTRLTVL.

This clone was picked up one time. The chain combines TRBV6-5 with TRBJ1-2; no definite D call. The germline V and J ends were trimmed by 7 bases and 4 bases, with 19 bases remaining between them. The CDR3 consists of 15 residues. Germline assignment: CDR1 MNHEY and CDR2 SVGAGI. The CDR3 nucleotides read TGTGCCAGCAATCCCGCAGCCGGCACGGGCTATGGCTACACCTTC. It codes for CASNPAAGTGYGYTF.

V usage is TRBV29-1 and J usage is TRBJ1-1; no firm D call. There are 12 residues in the CDR3. Germline CDR1 is SQVTM and CDR2 is ANQGSEA. Trimming pared 1 base from V and 1 base from J, leaving 4 bases between. CDR3 region: CSVEAGNTEAFF. CDR3 DNA sequence: TGCAGCGTTGAAGCGGGGAACACTGAAGCTTTCTTT.

The chain joins TRBV5-1 to TRBJ2-1, with 9 nucleotides matching TRBD1. CDR3 length equals 15 residues. The trim removed 4 bases at V and 3 bases at J, leaving 5 bases unmatched. CDR1 and CDR2 (germline): SGHRS, YFSETQ. The CDR3: CASSKGQGYYNEQFF. DNA for the CDR3: TGCGCCAGCAGCAAGGGACAGGGCTACTACAATGAGCAGTTCTTC. Drawing the rest from reference TRBV5-1 and TRBJ2-1, the complete variable domain is KAGVTQTPRYLIKTRGQQVTLSCSPISGHRSVSWYQQTPGQGLQFLFEYFSETQRNKGNFPGRFSGRQFSNSRSEMNVSTLELGDSALYLCASSKGQGYYNEQFFGPGTRLTVL.

As concerns this clone: The same CDR3 is also encoded by other DNA sequences in this sample. V is TRBV20-1 and J is TRBJ2-5; no definite D call. Germline-derived CDR1 and CDR2 are DFQATT and SNEGSKA (reference sequence). The V end was cut by 3 bases, the J end by 4 bases, with 3 bases between. This CDR3 contains 10 residues. The CDR3 protein is CSASSETQYF. The CDR3 nucleotides are TGCAGTGCTAGCTCAGAGACCCAGTACTTC.

V and J are TRBV6-1 and TRBJ2-5, with D possibly being TRBD2 (7 bases). V lost 3 bases to trimming and J lost 6 bases, with 17 bases between them. This CDR3 is 15 amino acids long. Germline CDR1 is MNHNS and CDR2 is SASEGT. The CDR3 protein is CASSDIGGPEKTQYF. The CDR3 DNA follows: TGTGCCAGCAGTGATATCGGGGGGCCGGAAAAGACCCAGTACTTC.

The V and J genes are TRBV13 and TRBJ2-7; the D is unclear. The CDR3 length is 16 residues. V was clipped by 5 bases and J by 3 bases, with 20 bases between them. Germline CDR1 PRHDT, CDR2 FYEKMQ (reference sequence). DNA for the CDR3: TGTGCCAGCAGCCTCCGCACCGGAAAAGAGGTCTACGAGCAGTACTTC. Amino acid sequence: CASSLRTGKEVYEQYF.

The chain combines TRBV18 with TRBJ2-3, with 9 bases identical to TRBD1. This CDR3 is 16 amino acids long. The germline V gene has CDR1 KGHSH and CDR2 LQKENI. V trimming: 6 bases; J trimming: 10 bases; junction bases outside the gene matches: 17. Here the CDR3 DNA reads TGTGCCAGCTCCCCAGGGACAGGGATCCAAGGGTTGTCGCAGTATTTT. It codes for CASSPGTGIQGLSQYF.

V usage is TRBV11-2 and J usage is TRBJ1-3; no definite D call. CDR3 size: 16 residues. Germline assignment: CDR1 SGHAT and CDR2 FQNNGV. The V gene lost 0 bases and the J gene lost 0 bases, with 9 bases spanning the gap. CDR3 sequence reads: CASSLDRRSSGNTIYF. In DNA, the CDR3 is TGTGCCAGCAGCTTAGATCGGAGAAGCTCTGGAAACACCATATATTTT.

This chain connects TRBV18 to TRBJ2-7; D might be TRBD2 (6 bases). The CDR3 covers 12 residues. The germline CDR1 and CDR2 sequences are KGHSH and LQKENI. Trimming stripped 5 bases from V and 5 bases from J, with 10 bases between. In nucleotides, the CDR3 is TGTGCCAGCTCAGCCGGACTAAACGAGCAGTACTTC. It encodes CASSAGLNEQYF.

This clone has just one count. The chain couples TRBV6-4 to TRBJ2-7; D is unresolved. Germline CDR1 reads MRHNA; CDR2 reads SNTAGT. Trimming took off 6 bases at V and 0 bases at J, with 12 bases between the two ends. The CDR3 spans 14 residues. CDR3 loop: CASSPNLNSYEQYF. The CDR3 region has the DNA TGTGCCAGCAGCCCCAACCTAAACTCCTACGAGCAGTACTTC.

The chain carries TRBV5-6 and TRBJ1-2; D unresolved. This CDR3 spans 13 amino acids. CDR1 is SGHDT, CDR2 YYEEEE, per germline. The V end was cut by 6 bases, the J end by 5 bases, with 14 bases between. This chain's CDR3 is CASTLTRRYGYTF. DNA of the CDR3: TGTGCCAGCACCCTTACTAGAAGATATGGCTACACCTTC.